This TCR beta chain was captured in a study of blood T cell repertoires in COVID-19 (TCRdb year 2020). Regarding the complete study: Collaborator samples came from the United States, Italy and Spain and covered acute and convalescent phases of COVID-19. The prospective study material was composed of cDNA or gDNA derived from T cells, B-cell-depleted T cells, or PBMCs. Subjects who had been exposed to COVID-19, were actively infected with it, or had recovered from it provided the deeply sampled blood TCRbeta repertoires that made up the dataset. The repertoires were released in a freely available public database meant as a resource for research on the immune response to SARS-CoV-2. Samples were obtained from the ongoing ImmuneRACE study (first 160 participants) and from 1,254 subjects provided by 6 global collaborators. Sample metadata almost always included a de-identified subject ID, COVID-19 status, age in years and sex. Where available, HLA class I and class II types were obtained from metadata supplied by the sample provider rather than from assay-based typing.

Another Seattle source contributed samples from volunteer blood donors who had recovered from COVID-19. Collaborating institutions collected whole blood in K2EDTA tubes following their own protocols. For TCRbeta analysis, collaborators shipped samples as frozen whole blood, isolated PBMCs, or DNA extracted from either of those sample types. As encoded in the germline V gene, CDR1 is SGDLS while CDR2 is YYNGEE. The junction shows trimming of 4 bases on V and 12 bases on J, plus 17 bases between the germline ends. The CDR3 goes from the cysteine to the phenylalanine over 13 residues. CDR3 DNA is the only sequence kept; it has 39 bases, read in frame from the first base. About this clone itself: No antigen is known for it. No base quality values were provided; no much bigger clone lies one nucleotide off.

TCRbeta CDR3 regions were amplified from genomic DNA using the immunoSEQ Assay, a bias-controlled multiplex PCR. In the original analysis: Within the assay, amplification of reference gene primers was used to estimate how many nucleated cells each sample contained. To quantify the absolute abundance of each unique TCRbeta CDR3 rearrangement, sequence reads were collapsed and filtered. Productive Simpson clonality was computed per sample as the square root of Simpson's diversity index over productive rearrangements. TCRdb carries this immuneACCESS record with in-frame sequences only. Its versions omit some clonotypes, under half of them owing to an unresolved V gene in the studies checked, with the rest unexplained. V and J calls and clone size are copied from that table; D and trimming were computed from the DNA. The sample has a few hundred thousand clones on record, around 90% of them singletons. The ten top clones hold approximately 3.8% of the sample.

What the study reported, not specific to this receptor: The amount of clinical and demographic metadata varied by source and participant and was provided uncurated.

This TCR was sampled from a man aged 60 to 69 who had recovered from COVID-19. Material for sequencing was peripheral blood. The V gene is TRBV9 and the J gene is TRBJ2-1; D gene: possibly TRBD1, on 6 matching bases. Here the CDR3 is given as CASSSSTGLRQFF. The nucleotide sequence is TGTGCCAGCAGCTCTTCCACAGGGTTACGGCAGTTCTTC. The full variable domain, with segments outside the CDR3 supplied by the reference TRBV9 and TRBJ2-1 proteins, appears as DSGVTQTPKHLITATGQRVTLRCSPRSGDLSVYWYQQSLDQGLQFLIQYYNGEERAKGNILERFSAQQFPDLHSELNLSSLELGDSALYFCASSSSTGLRQFFGPGTRLTVL.